The T cell receptor (beta chain) described here comes from a study of human T cells and chemical hapten exposure (dated by TCRdb to the early 2020s). With respect to the entire study: For sensitization, 2% DPC in acetone was applied to an approximately 2 cm by approximately 2 cm area of upper inner arm skin. For TCR sequencing, blood came from 25 to 35 alopecia patients at anywhere from one to four time points (pre-sensitization, 2, 6 and 24 weeks). Patch testing was performed on the upper back with Finn chambers containing 0.01% DPC, and the patch tests were scored after 6 days according to International Contact Dermatitis Research Group standards. This study followed changes in the peripheral blood TCR repertoire in vivo during primary and secondary sensitization of alopecia patients to the hapten diphenylcyclopropenone (DPC). Libraries were pooled for sequencing, and variation in per-sample TCR yields was attributed mainly to small differences in library volumes within the pool. Blood samples were taken from patients before sensitization (week 0) and at 2, 6 and about 24 weeks after DPC sensitization. The mostly female patient cohort included alopecia areata with under or over 50% scalp involvement, alopecia totalis and alopecia universalis. Patients additionally received weekly therapeutic DPC doses to the scalp throughout the roughly 25-week study period. General conclusions and limits of the study: Alopecia, a presumed autoimmune disease, was present in all patients, so the immune response of the patients might differ from that of healthy individuals. Significantly more large CDR3 similarity clusters were formed by expanded TCRs than by pre-sensitization or healthy control sets, consistent with antigen-driven responses. Repeated subsampling changed both the strength of the expansion versus patch-test correlation and the threshold at which the correlation became significant. The number of TCRs above 1 in 1000 frequency did not change with DPC sensitization; there was no evidence of global repertoire structure alterations. The number of PT1 expanded TCRs positively correlated with patch test score, significant at thresholds 8, 16 and 32 but not 4.

Deletion took 1 base off V and 4 bases off J, with a span of 11 bases between the germline ends. Reading from cysteine to phenylalanine, the CDR3 counts 15 amino acids. Left in the record is the CDR3 DNA by itself, 45 bases read in frame from the first base. Reading the germline V gene gives CDR1 SGHRS and CDR2 YFSETQ. In its sample, this clonotype was seen many times. The antigen it binds to is not known. No clone much larger than this one lies a single base away; base qualities are absent. Taken with the paper, the label for time point translates to: pre-sensitization, week 0. Explained via the paper, the treatment or condition label denotes: therapeutic diphenylcyclopropenone sensitization with weekly scalp DPC. At every patch-test visit, the blood draw took place before the patch test was put on. Patients were eligible if aged 18 to 70, diagnosed with alopecia and judged suitable for DPC therapy, and pregnant patients were excluded. Total RNA was isolated from unfractionated whole blood collected in Tempus Blood RNA tubes.

The method behind the library was RACE. The sequencer was a NextSeq 500. Library preparation attached unique molecular identifiers to individual cDNA molecules for quantitative, reproducible TCR counting. From each blood RNA sample, both TCR alpha and TCR beta chains were sequenced. In the paper's pipeline: The median number of TCRs per sample was over 95,000, ranging from roughly 20,000 to 690,600. The Decombinator software suite was used to annotate V, J and CDR3 in the TCR reads. To make PS versus PT1 abundance plots, every sample was subsampled to the same number of TCRs (28,000). Expanded TCRs were defined as absent before sensitization and observed at least eight times at the 2-week time point. TCRdb trimmed public reads at Q25 via fastp, called clones via MiXCR and kept in-frame beta chains. Merged by CDR3 protein, the rows form single entries marked with the most common genes and DNA. The V and J calls were determined by TCRdb, not by the authors. Counted in this sample were under 400,000 distinct CDR3 sequences; approximately 5.1% of them appeared once. Around 2.6% of the sample is held by the ten biggest clonotypes.

The TCR comes from a woman between 50 and 59 years old with alopecia areata. Some clones in this sample may be carry-over from other donors' samples. The starting material was whole blood, obtained in connection with sensitization to the hapten diphenylcyclopropenone (DPC). In this chain, TRBV5-1 is recombined with TRBJ2-2; TRBD1 is a weak D gene call, 7 bases matching. The CDR3 corresponds to CASSLQGGRTGELFF. The DNA sequence is as follows: TGCGCCAGCAGCTTGCAGGGGGGACGCACCGGGGAGCTGTTTTTT.